Reported below is one TCR beta chain. Antigen unknown. These data originate in a study of PD-1 blockade in mismatch repair-deficient tumors. V was cut by 9 bases and J by 6 bases, with 15 bases left in between. Germline lookup yields CDR1 LNHDA and CDR2 SQIVND (reference sequence). The CDR3 spans 13 residues. Repertoires were generated with immunoSEQ multiplex PCR, while TCRdb's copy carries only in-frame clones and drops some. Of tens of thousands of clones in the sample, approximately 78% were seen once. Findings and limits, study-wide: After pembrolizumab, tumor-resident clones rose rapidly, then generally contracted before radiologic responses.

TCR sequencing covered a few patients who responded to pembrolizumab. The sequence came from an adult with mismatch repair-deficient cancer. The J gene is TRBJ1-5, the V gene TRBV19; the D is unclear. Sequenced here: peripheral blood, sampled 4 weeks after starting pembrolizumab. CDR3 loop: CASNEGSGQPQHF. In DNA form, the CDR3 reads TGTGCCAGCAATGAGGGATCTGGTCAGCCCCAGCATTTT.